The clone carrying this T cell receptor beta chain occurred a few times. This sample stems from a study of T-cell memory formation after mild COVID-19. The CDR3 has 15 amino acids. V was trimmed by 4 bases and J by 4 bases, leaving 16 bases between them. Germline V gene data show CDR1 as MNHEY and CDR2 as SVGAGI. TCRdb re-derived calls from the 5' RACE reads in MiXCR, one entry per CDR3 protein. This table has roughly 450,000 distinct CDR3 sequences, 18% appearing once. V gene TRBV6-5 combines with J gene TRBJ2-5, with D unclear. This receptor was obtained from an adult woman who had mild COVID-19 (a few samples of this study predate the infection). Cell type and time point are not known. Sequenced: PBMCs or a T cell subset sorted from them (not recorded which). The CDR3 is CASSLYGARGETQYF. In DNA, the CDR3 is TGTGCCAGCAGTTTGTACGGTGCAAGAGGAGAGACCCAGTACTTC.